The next 4 T cell receptor beta chains were all read from a single sample in a study of T cell changes during pregnancy in multiple sclerosis. Only in-frame clones appear in the TCRdb table, and some are missing; sequencing was by immunoSEQ multiplex PCR. Of more than 65,000 clones listed, approximately 90% are singletons. The sample here was peripheral blood, taken before pregnancy. These receptors were collected from a female donor with multiple sclerosis, enrolled in a pregnancy study.

This rearrangement joins TRBV11-1 to TRBJ2-3, with a possible D match to TRBD2 (6 bases). The V end was cut by 9 bases, the J end by 1 base, with 17 bases between. The CDR3 totals 15 residues. Germline CDR1 SGHAT, CDR2 FQDESV (reference sequence). The CDR3 nucleotides are TGTGCCAGTTCTTCTTATAAGCGGGGCACAGATACGCAGTATTTT. Encoded protein: CASSSYKRGTDTQYF.

This chain connects TRBV7-2 to TRBJ2-2, with TRBD2 matching 11 bases. The CDR3 has 16 residues. V shed 2 bases and J 1 base; nucleotides not matched to a gene: 0. Germline V gives CDR1 SGHTA, CDR2 FQGNSA. The CDR3: CASSLLAGGNTGELFF. The CDR3 DNA follows: TGTGCCAGCAGCTTACTAGCGGGGGGGAACACCGGGGAGCTGTTTTTT.

The chain combines TRBV12-5 with TRBJ2-6, with TRBD1 as a possible D gene (6 bases). The germline CDR1 and CDR2 sequences are LGHNT and FRNRAP. V shed 0 bases and J shed 2 bases, with 17 bases lying between them. The CDR3 runs to 19 residues. This CDR3 is CASGLVRTPEGAGANVLTF. For the CDR3, the DNA is TGTGCTAGTGGTTTGGTTCGGACTCCCGAGGGGGCTGGGGCCAACGTCCTGACTTTC.

V usage is TRBV7-3 and J usage is TRBJ1-3, with D perhaps matching TRBD1 (6 bases). Germline assignment: CDR1 SGHTA and CDR2 FQGTGA. The CDR3 is made up of 15 amino acids. The germline V and J ends were trimmed by 3 bases and 0 bases, with 9 bases remaining between them. For the CDR3, the DNA is TGTGCCAGCAGCTTGGGGGCATACTCTGGAAACACCATATATTTT. This sequence encodes CASSLGAYSGNTIYF.